The table lists the clone carrying this T cell receptor (beta chain) with a count of one. With a much larger clone just one base away, this may be a read error. The sample is drawn from a study of prognosis after radiotherapy for stage I lung cancer. Study information: Therapy that ran concurrently with stereotactic body radiotherapy was given to no patient.

Starting from genomic DNA, TCR beta CDR3 was amplified through two-round multiplex PCR. First-round PCR, the initial amplification, used primers specific to each TRBV and TRBJ gene. TCRdb re-called the multiplex PCR reads with MiXCR, one entry per CDR3 protein. Of around 14,000 distinct CDR3 sequences in the sample, 25% to 30% were seen once. CDR1 and CDR2 from the germline V gene are SGHNT and YYREEE (reference sequence). The CDR3 length is 16 residues. The V call is TRBV5-4, the J call TRBJ2-3, with 7 bases aligning to TRBD1. The origin of this receptor is a donor aged 50 or older with non-small cell lung cancer. The sequencing used PBMCs, collected before or after stereotactic body radiation therapy (not recorded which). DNA of the CDR3: TGTGCCAGCAGCGGACCCCCGGGACAGATCACAGATAAGCAGTATTTT. As protein: CASSGPPGQITDKQYF.